The sequence of this T cell receptor (beta chain) was determined in a study of OX40 agonist ivuxolimab in advanced cancers. Study findings and constraints: Both blood CD4+ and CD8+ T cells showed clonal growth by week 6 at 0.1 to 3.0 mg/kg.

With respect to this clone: Its cognate antigen is unknown.

The data were produced by immunoSEQ multiplex PCR, yet TCRdb's version contains in-frame clones alone and is incomplete. Among around 70,000 clones listed, roughly 84% were seen once. Deletions cut 1 base from V and 4 bases from J, with 13 bases between. Per the germline V gene, CDR1 is SNHLY and CDR2 is FYNNEI. This CDR3 is 15 amino acids long. The chain joins TRBV2 to TRBJ1-2, with D possibly TRBD1 on 5 matching bases. The sequences come from CD4+ or CD8+ T cells sorted from blood, collected in a trial of the OX40 agonist ivuxolimab. The clonotype originates from an adult with an advanced solid tumor such as melanoma, head and neck, liver or kidney cancer. The CDR3 loop is CASSEDQGGIYGYTF. The CDR3 DNA reads as TGTGCCAGCAGTGAAGATCAGGGTGGCATCTATGGCTACACCTTC. Drawing the rest from reference TRBV2 and TRBJ1-2, the complete variable domain is EPEVTQTPSHQVTQMGQEVILRCVPISNHLYFYWYRQILGQKVEFLVSFYNNEISEKSEIFDDQFSVERPDGSNFTLKIRSTKLEDSAMYFCASSEDQGGIYGYTFGSGTRLTVV.